The next 18 T cell receptor beta chains were all read from a single sample in a study of CD8 T cells in ankylosing spondylitis. MiXCR was run by TCRdb on the 5' RACE reads, yielding one entry per CDR3 protein. The sample holds 150,000 to 200,000 distinct CDR3 sequences; over 10% are singletons and the top ten take 8% to 13%. Specimen: blood, either unsorted or a sorted T cell fraction (not recorded which). The receptor set was obtained from a female donor with ankylosing spondylitis or in good health (not recorded which).

The rearrangement joins TRBV6-5 to TRBJ1-5; D gene ambiguous. The CDR3 has 14 amino acids. Germline-derived CDR1 and CDR2 are MNHEY and SVGAGI. Trimming removed 4 bases from V and 1 base from J, with 8 bases in between. The CDR3 region is CASSFRRSNQPQHF. DNA for the CDR3: TGTGCCAGCAGTTTCCGCAGGAGCAATCAGCCCCAGCATTTT.

This rearrangement joins TRBV19 to TRBJ1-5; D unresolved. Trimming pared 7 bases from V and 0 bases from J, leaving 7 bases between. Germline loops: CDR1 LNHDA, CDR2 SQIVND (reference sequence). The length of the CDR3 is 13 residues. The CDR3 sequence: CASTGFSNQPQHF. The CDR3 coding sequence is TGTGCCAGTACGGGGTTTAGCAATCAGCCCCAGCATTTT. The complete variable domain, with remaining parts taken from reference TRBV19 and TRBJ1-5, reads DGGITQSPKYLFRKEGQNVTLSCEQNLNHDAMYWYRQDPGQGLRLIYYSQIVNDFQKGDIAEGYSVSREKKESFPLTVTSAQKNPTAFYLCASTGFSNQPQHFGDGTRLSIL.

This clonotype was counted ten times or more. This chain links TRBV7-8 with TRBJ2-1; 8 nucleotides line up with TRBD2. Trimming at V came to 8 bases and at J to 4 bases, leaving 7 bases not matched to a gene. This CDR3 is built from 14 residues. Germline CDR1 and CDR2: SGHVS and FQNEAQ. In DNA, the CDR3 is TGTGCCAGCCATACCGGGGGGGGATACAATGAGCAGTTCTTC. Its translation: CASHTGGGYNEQFF.

There are a few counts of this clonotype. The CDR3 protein is CASSLVGGHEQFF. In DNA, the CDR3 is TGCGCCAGCAGCTTGGTTGGGGGACATGAGCAGTTCTTC. The rearrangement joins TRBV5-1 to TRBJ2-1; D tentatively fits TRBD1 or TRBD2 (5 bases each). V lost 0 bases to trimming and J lost 8 bases, with 9 bases between them. There are 13 residues in the CDR3. The germline gives CDR1 SGHRS, CDR2 YFSETQ. The full variable domain, with the rest looked up from reference TRBV5-1 and TRBJ2-1, is KAGVTQTPRYLIKTRGQQVTLSCSPISGHRSVSWYQQTPGQGLQFLFEYFSETQRNKGNFPGRFSGRQFSNSRSEMNVSTLELGDSALYLCASSLVGGHEQFFGPGTRLTVL.

This clonotype was seen a handful of times. V usage is TRBV20-1 and J usage is TRBJ2-7; tentative D call: TRBD2 (6 bases). This CDR3 comprises 12 residues. Germline V gives CDR1 DFQATT, CDR2 SNEGSKA (reference sequence). Between the trimmed V and J ends, which lost 5 bases and 3 bases, there was a span of 11 bases. The CDR3, as DNA: TGCAGTGCTGTACGGGACTTCTACGAGCAGTACTTC. It translates to CSAVRDFYEQYF.

This clonotype came up many times. The V call is TRBV12-3 or TRBV12-4, the J call TRBJ1-5; 7 bases line up with TRBD1. There are 14 residues in the CDR3. Losses at the gene ends were 6 bases for V and 0 bases for J; bases not matched to a gene: 2. The CDR3 DNA follows: TGTGCCAGCAGGACAGGGACTAGCAATCAGCCCCAGCATTTT. Protein: CASRTGTSNQPQHF.

This clonotype came up many times. The chain has TRBV7-2 and TRBJ1-4, with 7 bases matching TRBD1. Germline V gene data show CDR1 as SGHTA and CDR2 as FQGNSA. V lost 5 bases, J lost 5 bases, and 5 bases stayed unmatched. CDR3 length: 14 residues. CDR3 sequence: CASSLGQQNEKLFF. In DNA form, the CDR3 reads TGTGCCAGCAGCCTGGGACAGCAGAATGAAAAACTGTTTTTT. Filled out from reference TRBV7-2 and TRBJ1-4, the complete variable domain reads GAGVSQSPSNKVTEKGKDVELRCDPISGHTALYWYRQSLGQGLEFLIYFQGNSAPDKSGLPSDRFSAERTGGSVSTLTIQRTQQEDSAVYLCASSLGQQNEKLFFGSGTQLSVL.

This clonotype was counted ten times or more. The junction differs from germline at one of its ends, possibly a read error. CDR3 coding DNA: TGTGCCAGCTGCTTACGAAGCTCCTACAATGAGCAGTTCTTC. Encoded protein: CASCLRSSYNEQFF. This rearrangement joins TRBV11-3 to TRBJ2-1; D gene ambiguous. The CDR3 contains 14 residues. Germline assignment: CDR1 SGHNT and CDR2 YENEEA.

This clonotype has ten or more counts. V gene TRBV24-1 combines with J gene TRBJ1-5, with D unresolved. V was trimmed by 0 bases and J by 9 bases, leaving 5 bases between them. CDR1 KGHDR and CDR2 SFDVKD come from the germline V gene. The CDR3 length is 12 residues. This chain's CDR3 is CATSDLNGPQHF. The DNA of the CDR3 is TGTGCCACCAGTGATTTGAACGGGCCCCAGCATTTT.

This clonotype was picked up many times. This chain joins TRBV5-1 and TRBJ2-7; D is uncertain. The CDR3 consists of 15 residues. The ends were cut back, 0 bases at V and 0 bases at J, with 10 bases in the middle. In germline, CDR1 is SGHRS, CDR2 YFSETQ. The CDR3 reads CASSLDGLVSYEQYF. The CDR3 bases are TGCGCCAGCAGCTTGGACGGGCTAGTCTCCTACGAGCAGTACTTC.

In its sample, this clonotype was seen once. V and J are TRBV20-1 and TRBJ2-7; 14 bases fit TRBD2. With 0 bases clipped from V and 5 bases from J, the junction kept 12 bases outside the gene matches. Germline CDR1 is DFQATT and CDR2 is SNEGSKA (reference sequence). The CDR3 contains 18 residues. CDR3 sequence reads: CSARDPLGLAGGRDEQYF. The CDR3, as DNA: TGCAGTGCTAGAGACCCCTTAGGACTAGCGGGAGGTCGGGACGAGCAGTACTTC.

The chain has TRBV6-5 and TRBJ2-5; 8 bases agree with TRBD2. With V trimmed by 2 bases and J by 3 bases, 2 bases remained unmatched. The CDR3 runs to 14 residues. In germline, CDR1 is MNHEY, CDR2 SVGAGI. This CDR3 is CASSYPGGEETQYF. The CDR3 DNA reads as TGTGCCAGCAGTTACCCGGGGGGGGAAGAGACCCAGTACTTC.

This clonotype was recorded many times. V and J are TRBV9 and TRBJ2-2; no clear D. The CDR3 covers 13 residues. CDR1 is SGDLS and CDR2 is YYNGEE in the germline V gene. The ends were cut back, 3 bases at V and 7 bases at J, with 10 bases in the middle. CDR3 sequence: CASSAFNLGELFF. DNA for the CDR3: TGTGCCAGCAGCGCATTTAACCTCGGGGAGCTGTTTTTT.

This clonotype was seen at least ten times. The gene calls are TRBV20-1 and TRBJ2-1, with 16 nucleotides matching TRBD2. This CDR3 has 18 residues. The junction had 10 bases not matched to a gene; V was cut back by 6 bases and J by 2 bases. Germline CDR1 DFQATT, CDR2 SNEGSKA (reference sequence). The CDR3 loop reads CSAPGGLAGGRAYNEQFF. CDR3 in DNA: TGCAGTGCCCCGGGGGGACTAGCGGGAGGGCGGGCCTACAATGAGCAGTTCTTC.

Worth noting for this clonotype: At one of its ends the junction is not consistent with the germline gene, which may arise from a read error. V usage is TRBV3-1 and J usage is TRBJ1-1; TRBD1 might be the D (5 bases). Germline CDR1 is LGHDT and CDR2 is YNNKEL (reference sequence). The CDR3 has 13 amino acids. The CDR3 loop is CASSQGGKAEALF. The CDR3 region has the DNA TGTGCCAGCAGCCAAGGGGGGAAGGCTGAAGCTTTATTT.

This clonotype was seen at least ten times. The V and J genes are TRBV12-3 or TRBV12-4 and TRBJ1-4; D uncertain. V was clipped by 3 bases and J by 8 bases, with 13 bases between them. CDR3 size: 14 residues. This CDR3 reads CASSFGSGDEKLFF. In DNA form, the CDR3 reads TGTGCCAGCAGTTTCGGTTCGGGAGACGAAAAACTGTTTTTT.

Worth noting for this clonotype: A much larger clone differs from this one at a single base, so this may be a read error. The genes are TRBV29-1 and TRBJ1-2; 9 bases align to TRBD1. CDR1 and CDR2 (germline): SQVTM, ANQGSEA. The CDR3 runs 12 residues. The CDR3 region is CSVGQGNYDYTF. CDR3 nucleotides: TGCAGCGTAGGACAGGGGAACTATGACTACACCTTC.

Regarding this clonotype: A much more abundant neighbour one base away suggests this may be a read error. The rearrangement links TRBV27 to TRBJ1-1; TRBD1 might be the D (5 bases). From germline, CDR1 is MNHEY and CDR2 SMNVEV (reference sequence). This CDR3 comprises 14 residues. The ends were cut back, 7 bases at V and 6 bases at J, with 18 bases in the middle. CDR3 DNA sequence: TGTGCCAGCACCCGAGGAGGGGCTATATCTGAAGCTTTCTTT. Translating it yields CASTRGGAISEAFF.